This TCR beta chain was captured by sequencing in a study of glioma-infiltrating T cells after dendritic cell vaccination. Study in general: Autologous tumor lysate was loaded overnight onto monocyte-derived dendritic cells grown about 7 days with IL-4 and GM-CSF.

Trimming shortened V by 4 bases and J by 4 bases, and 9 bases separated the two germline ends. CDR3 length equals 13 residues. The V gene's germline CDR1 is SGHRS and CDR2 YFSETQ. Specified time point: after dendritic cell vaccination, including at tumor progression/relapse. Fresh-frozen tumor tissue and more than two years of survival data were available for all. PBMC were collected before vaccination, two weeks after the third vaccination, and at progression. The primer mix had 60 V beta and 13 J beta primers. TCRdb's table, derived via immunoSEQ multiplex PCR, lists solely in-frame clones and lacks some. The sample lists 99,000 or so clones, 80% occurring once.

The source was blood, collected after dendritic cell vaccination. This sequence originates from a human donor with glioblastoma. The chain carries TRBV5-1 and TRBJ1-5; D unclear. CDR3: CASSLDSNQPQHF. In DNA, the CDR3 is TGCGCCAGCAGCCTGGACTCAAATCAGCCCCAGCATTTT.